Listed below are T cell receptor beta chains from one sample, sequenced in a study of OX40 agonist ivuxolimab in advanced cancers. Repertoires were generated with immunoSEQ multiplex PCR, while TCRdb's copy carries only in-frame clones and drops some. The data show roughly 72,000 clones, with 85% to 90% seen just once and roughly an eighth held by the top ten. Sequenced material: CD4+ or CD8+ T cells sorted from blood, taken in a trial of the OX40 agonist ivuxolimab. The receptors were sampled from an adult with an advanced solid tumor such as melanoma, head and neck, liver or kidney cancer. Each CDR3 is given without its conserved first and last residue.

V | CDR3
TRBV19 | ASSIGTGNSPLH
TRBV5-1 | ASSLGGGRAGWSSYEQY
TRBV6-5 | ASSYLPQTYEQY
TRBV7-9 | ASSPRAGSGNTIY
TRBV5-4 | ASSLAAVPDTQY
TRBV21-1 | ASSARRTAQETQY
TRBV19 | ASNYRTGQPEAF
TRBV5-1 | ASSLAPPIDGYT
TRBV28 | ASSSPGGGTEAF
TRBV19 | ASSSRDRDGANYGYT
TRBV5-1 | ASSFDRVGGNTIY
TRBV27 | ASTPGPTDTQY
TRBV7-9 | ASSLSGGGYT
TRBV6-6 | ASSYTRNQPQH
TRBV7-6 | ASSLRSLFSPEQF
TRBV6-5 | ASSQLASLNYGYT
TRBV6-1 | ASRWTGYEQY
TRBV28 | ASSFFPGVDEKLF
TRBV7-9 | ASSPLGGHEQY
TRBV25-1 | ASRRAGTSNEQF
TRBV20-1 | SAPGGDGYT
TRBV28 | ASKEVTDTQY
TRBV5-1 | ASSVGQGGRKKLF
TRBV5-5 | ASGGPGFPQETQY
TRBV9 | ASSEISTDTQY
TRBV6-5 | ASSYSSGSNQPQH
TRBV29-1 | SVLRTLTDTQY
TRBV15 | ATSRDRNRGNYGYT
TRBV5-1 | ASSLGDYRSYEQY
TRBV18 | ASSPNDRAGNQPQH
TRBV12-5 | ASGLGLDRSTDTQY
TRBV10-2 | ASSESTGGTEAF